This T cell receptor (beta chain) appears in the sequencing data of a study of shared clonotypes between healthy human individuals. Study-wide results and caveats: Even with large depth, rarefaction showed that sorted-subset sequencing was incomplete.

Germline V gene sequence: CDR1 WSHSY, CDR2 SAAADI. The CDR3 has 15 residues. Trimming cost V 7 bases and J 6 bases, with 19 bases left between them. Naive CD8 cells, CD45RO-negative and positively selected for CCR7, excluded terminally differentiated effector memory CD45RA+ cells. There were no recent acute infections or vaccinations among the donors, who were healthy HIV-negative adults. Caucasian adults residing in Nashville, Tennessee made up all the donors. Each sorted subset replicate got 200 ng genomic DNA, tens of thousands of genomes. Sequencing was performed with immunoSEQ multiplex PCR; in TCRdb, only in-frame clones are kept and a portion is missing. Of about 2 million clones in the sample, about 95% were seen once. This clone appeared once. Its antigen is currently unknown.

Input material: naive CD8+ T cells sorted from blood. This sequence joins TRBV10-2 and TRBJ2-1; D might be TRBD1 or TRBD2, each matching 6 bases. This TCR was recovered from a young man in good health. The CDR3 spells CASTGAGGQGNEQFF. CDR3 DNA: TGCGCCAGCACTGGCGCCGGGGGCCAAGGCAATGAGCAGTTCTTC.